The rows below give T cell receptor beta chains drawn from one sample of a study of T cells in Graves' hyperthyroidism and ophthalmopathy. In TCRdb, the multiplex PCR reads were re-called with MiXCR into one record per CDR3 protein. The sample has 500,000 or so distinct CDR3 sequences; more than 15% are singletons. Material for sequencing was blood. Receptors originate from a young woman with Graves' ophthalmopathy. CDR3s include the opening cysteine and the closing phenylalanine or tryptophan. A D gene is named only where the DNA matches it firmly. A row's size may be missing; if present it is once, few, many or a size class.

V gene,clone size,D gene,J gene,CDR3 protein,CDR3 DNA
TRBV6-4,many,TRBD1,TRBJ1-6,CASSVGTDNSPLHF,TGTGCCAGCAGCGTCGGGACAGATAATTCACCCCTCCACTTT
TRBV6-5,-,-,TRBJ1-2,CASSYSRFPGHRIYGYTF,TGTGCCAGCAGTTACTCGAGATTCCCGGGACACCGGATCTATGGCTACACCTTC
TRBV7-8,many,TRBD1,TRBJ1-1,CASSLVTGAQGAEAFF,TGTGCCAGCAGCTTAGTCACAGGGGCTCAAGGGGCTGAAGCTTTCTTT
TRBV20-1,-,-,TRBJ2-2,CSARPGAPNTGELFF,TGCAGTGCTAGACCAGGGGCCCCGAACACCGGGGAGCTGTTTTTT
TRBV7-8,-,-,TRBJ1-5,CASSLLSGEEKPQHF,TGTGCCAGCAGCTTATTATCAGGGGAGGAGAAGCCCCAGCATTTT
TRBV4-1,-,-,TRBJ1-3,CASSAREGTGNTIYF,TGCGCCAGCAGCGCACGGGAGGGTACTGGAAACACCATATATTTT
TRBV7-2,many,-,TRBJ1-1,CASSPGDWTEAFF,TGTGCCAGCAGCCCCGGGGACTGGACTGAAGCTTTCTTT
TRBV10-3,many,-,TRBJ1-4,CAISESLSNEKLFF,TGTGCCATCAGTGAGTCGCTGAGTAATGAAAAACTGTTTTTT
TRBV6-1,many,-,TRBJ1-1,CASRVSRTLNTEAFF,TGTGCCAGCAGGGTTTCACGGACCCTTAACACTGAAGCTTTCTTT
TRBV10-3,-,-,TRBJ1-2,CAISVLTSYGYTF,TGTGCCATCAGTGTATTAACGAGCTATGGCTACACCTTC
TRBV20-1,few,-,TRBJ2-3,CSAQGPFDTQYF,TGCAGTGCGCAAGGGCCTTTCGATACGCAGTATTTT
TRBV7-2,few,TRBD1,TRBJ1-4,CASSFTILWTNRGWGNEKLFF,TGTGCCAGCAGCTTCACCATTCTCTGGACAAACAGGGGATGGGGTAATGAAAAACTGTTTTTT
TRBV6-2/TRBV6-3,-,TRBD1,TRBJ1-5,CASRRARQGYQPQHF,TGTGCCAGCAGACGTGCAAGACAGGGTTATCAGCCCCAGCATTTT
TRBV7-3,many,-,TRBJ1-5,CASSLSQGPPGGQPQHF,TGTGCCAGCAGCTTGTCTCAGGGACCTCCTGGGGGTCAGCCCCAGCATTTT
TRBV6-1,-,TRBD2,TRBJ2-2,CASAAGTSGVPFGELFF,TGTGCCAGCGCCGCCGGGACTAGCGGGGTACCATTCGGGGAGCTGTTTTTT
TRBV3-1,once,-,TRBJ1-5,CASSQEGHSYQPQHF,TGTGCCAGCAGCCAAGAGGGCCACAGTTATCAGCCCCAGCATTTT
TRBV6-1,many,TRBD1,TRBJ1-5,CASSRGQGIDQPQHF,TGTGCCAGCAGCAGGGGACAGGGAATCGATCAGCCCCAGCATTTT
TRBV10-3,many,TRBD2,TRBJ2-3,CAISPLASSTDTQYF,TGTGCCATCAGTCCACTAGCGTCTAGCACAGATACGCAGTATTTT
TRBV3-1,-,TRBD1,TRBJ2-1,CASSQDWGTGKNNEQFF,TGTGCCAGCAGCCAAGACTGGGGGACAGGAAAGAACAATGAGCAGTTCTTC
TRBV20-1,-,-,TRBJ2-1,CSARDRAGEGVIDEQFF,TGCAGTGCTAGAGATAGGGCGGGAGAGGGGGTTATAGATGAGCAGTTCTTC
TRBV15,-,TRBD2,TRBJ2-3,CATFDGSGSTDTQYF,TGTGCCACCTTCGATGGTAGCGGGAGCACAGATACGCAGTATTTT
TRBV2,many,-,TRBJ1-5,CASMDRRDNQPQHF,TGTGCCAGCATGGACCGGAGAGACAATCAGCCCCAGCATTTT
TRBV18,-,TRBD1,TRBJ1-1,CASSPPRDRVNTEAFF,TGTGCCAGCTCACCTCCCCGGGACAGGGTGAACACTGAAGCTTTCTTT
TRBV5-1,many,TRBD1,TRBJ2-7,CASSLRTGLTEQYF,TGCGCCAGCAGCCTACGGACAGGCCTCACCGAGCAGTACTTC
TRBV7-8,many,-,TRBJ2-1,CASSYPAGAHNEQFF,TGTGCCAGCAGCTACCCGGCCGGGGCCCACAATGAGCAGTTCTTC
TRBV6-1,few,TRBD1,TRBJ2-5,CASSELQGAGETQYF,TGTGCCAGCAGTGAACTACAGGGGGCCGGGGAGACCCAGTACTTC
TRBV5-6,few,-,TRBJ1-1,CASTISVGLGTEAFF,TGTGCCAGCACCATTTCAGTGGGCTTAGGTACTGAAGCTTTCTTT
TRBV5-1,many,TRBD1,TRBJ1-1,CASSANRGQGTEAFF,TGCGCCAGCAGCGCAAACAGGGGGCAGGGCACTGAAGCTTTCTTT
TRBV4-3,few,-,TRBJ2-3,CASSQDLRDAGTDTQYF,TGCGCCAGCAGCCAAGATCTCCGGGACGCCGGCACAGATACGCAGTATTTT
TRBV29-1,few,-,TRBJ2-7,CSVATADSYEQYF,TGCAGCGTTGCCACCGCGGATTCTTACGAGCAGTACTTC
TRBV24-1,few,TRBD1,TRBJ1-5,CATSGDRAINQPQHF,TGTGCCACCAGTGGTGACAGGGCAATCAATCAGCCCCAGCATTTT
TRBV7-2,-,-,TRBJ2-1,CASSLGPPGEQFF,TGTGCCAGCAGCTTAGGGCCCCCAGGTGAGCAGTTCTTC
TRBV28,-,-,TRBJ2-4,CSSSLRGVAKNIQYF,TGTTCCAGCAGTTTAAGGGGGGTAGCCAAAAACATTCAGTACTTC
TRBV6-1,-,TRBD2,TRBJ2-1,CASATSGRNNEQFF,TGTGCCAGTGCTACTAGCGGGAGAAACAATGAGCAGTTCTTC
TRBV6-1,few,TRBD1,TRBJ2-5,CASTLSTGVGETQYF,TGTGCCAGCACCCTTTCAACAGGGGTCGGAGAGACCCAGTACTTC
TRBV20-1,many,TRBD2,TRBJ2-1,CSASGGASSYNEQFF,TGCAGTGCTAGCGGGGGGGCCAGCTCCTACAATGAGCAGTTCTTC
TRBV12-3/TRBV12-4,once,-,TRBJ2-2,CASRLKQTYTGELFF,TGTGCCAGCAGACTAAAACAGACCTACACCGGGGAGCTGTTTTTT